The clone carrying this T cell receptor beta chain showed up many times. TCRdb called clones again from the PCR reads with MiXCR. This table holds about 45,000 clones, roughly 3.1% found once. The sample is drawn from a study of metastatic and nonmetastatic thyroid tumors. This CDR3 has 13 amino acids. The germline V and J ends were trimmed by 0 bases and 3 bases, with 5 bases remaining between them. The germline CDR1 and CDR2 sequences are DFQATT and SNEGSKA (reference sequence). No treatment of any kind had been given to any patient before thyroid surgery. V and J are TRBV20-1 and TRBJ2-2, with D uncertain. The sequence derives from a female donor with papillary thyroid cancer or a benign thyroid nodule (not recorded which). Some clones in this sample may be carry-over from other donors' samples. Sequenced sample: blood. The CDR3 DNA sequence: TGCAGTGCTAGAGATTCGGACACCGGGGAGCTGTTTTTT. Translated, it gives CSARDSDTGELFF.